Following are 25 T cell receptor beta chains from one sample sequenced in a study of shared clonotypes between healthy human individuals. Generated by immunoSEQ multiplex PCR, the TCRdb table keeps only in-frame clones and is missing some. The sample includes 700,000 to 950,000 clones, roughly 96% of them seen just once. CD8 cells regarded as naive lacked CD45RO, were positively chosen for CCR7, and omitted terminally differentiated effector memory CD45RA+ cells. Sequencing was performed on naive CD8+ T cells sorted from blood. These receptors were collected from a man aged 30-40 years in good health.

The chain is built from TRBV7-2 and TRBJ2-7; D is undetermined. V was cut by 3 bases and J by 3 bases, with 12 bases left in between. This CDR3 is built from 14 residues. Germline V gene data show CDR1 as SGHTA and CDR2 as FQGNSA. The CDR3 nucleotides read TGTGCCAGCAGCTTCGCCAGTTTAGACTACGAGCAGTACTTC. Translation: CASSFASLDYEQYF.

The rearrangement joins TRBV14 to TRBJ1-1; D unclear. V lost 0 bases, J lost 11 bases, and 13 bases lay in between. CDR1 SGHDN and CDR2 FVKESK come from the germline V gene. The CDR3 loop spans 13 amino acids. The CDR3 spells CASSQDLRQGAFF. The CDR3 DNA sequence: TGTGCCAGCAGCCAAGATCTGAGGCAAGGGGCTTTCTTT.

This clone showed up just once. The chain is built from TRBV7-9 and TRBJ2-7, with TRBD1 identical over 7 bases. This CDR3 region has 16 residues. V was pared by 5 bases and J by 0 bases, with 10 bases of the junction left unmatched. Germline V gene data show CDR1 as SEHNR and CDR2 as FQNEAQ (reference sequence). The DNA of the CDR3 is TGTGCCAGCAGCCGGACAGGTTCCGAGTACTCCTACGAGCAGTACTTC. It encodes CASSRTGSEYSYEQYF.

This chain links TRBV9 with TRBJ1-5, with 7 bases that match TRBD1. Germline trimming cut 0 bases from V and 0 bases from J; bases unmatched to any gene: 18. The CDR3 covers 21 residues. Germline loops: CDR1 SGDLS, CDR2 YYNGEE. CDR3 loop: CASSVAKGIQGLRYSNQPQHF. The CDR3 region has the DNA TGTGCCAGCAGCGTAGCTAAGGGAATACAGGGGCTTAGATATAGCAATCAGCCCCAGCATTTT.

This chain's CDR3 is CASSQRASNQPQHF. The CDR3 DNA sequence: TGTGCCAGCAGCCAGAGGGCCAGCAATCAGCCCCAGCATTTT. The chain uses TRBV27 and TRBJ1-5, with no clear D. In germline, CDR1 is MNHEY, CDR2 SMNVEV (reference sequence). This CDR3 comprises 14 residues. The ends were cut back, 6 bases at V and 1 base at J, with 10 bases in the middle.

CDR3 residues: CASSRMGGTGELFF. The CDR3 region has the DNA TGTGCCAGCAGCCGAATGGGCGGGACCGGGGAGCTGTTTTTT. The chain uses TRBV7-6 and TRBJ2-2, with D possibly TRBD2 on 5 matching bases. CDR3 length equals 14 residues. Per the germline V gene, CDR1 is SGHVS and CDR2 is FNYEAQ. Trimming left V 5 bases short and J 5 bases short, with 12 bases between.

The CDR3 protein is CASSKGRANYGYTF. The CDR3 DNA follows: TGTGCCAGCAGTAAGGGGCGGGCTAACTATGGCTACACCTTC. The rearrangement uses TRBV7-9 and TRBJ1-2, with a weak D call TRBD1 (5 bases). The V gene's germline CDR1 is SEHNR and CDR2 FQNEAQ (reference sequence). The CDR3 loop spans 14 amino acids. V dropped 6 bases and J dropped 0 bases, with 11 bases sitting between them.

The CDR3 spells CASSLSLEQYF. The DNA for the CDR3 is TGTGCCAGCAGCTTATCCCTCGAGCAGTACTTC. The chain combines TRBV11-2 with TRBJ2-7; D remains ambiguous. Germline CDR1 is SGHAT and CDR2 is FQNNGV. The CDR3 covers 11 residues. V was clipped by 2 bases and J by 6 bases, with 5 bases between them.

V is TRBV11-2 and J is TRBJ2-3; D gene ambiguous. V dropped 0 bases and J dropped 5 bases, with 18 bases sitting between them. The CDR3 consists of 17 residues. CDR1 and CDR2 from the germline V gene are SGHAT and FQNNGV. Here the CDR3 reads CASSLDYGVFDRDTQYF. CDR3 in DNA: TGTGCCAGCAGCTTAGATTATGGGGTTTTTGATCGAGATACGCAGTATTTT.

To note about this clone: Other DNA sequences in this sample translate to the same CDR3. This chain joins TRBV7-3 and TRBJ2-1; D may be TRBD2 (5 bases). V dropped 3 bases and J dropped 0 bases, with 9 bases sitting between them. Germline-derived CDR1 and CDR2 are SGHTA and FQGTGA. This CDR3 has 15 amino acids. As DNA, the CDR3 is TGTGCCAGCAGCTTTAGTGGGAGCTCCTACAATGAGCAGTTCTTC. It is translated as CASSFSGSSYNEQFF.

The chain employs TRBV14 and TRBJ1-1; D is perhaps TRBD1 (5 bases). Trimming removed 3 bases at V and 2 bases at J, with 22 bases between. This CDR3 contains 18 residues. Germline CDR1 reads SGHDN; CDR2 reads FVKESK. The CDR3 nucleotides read TGTGCCAGCAGCCAGGCCGGACGGACGGGACTCCTAAACACTGAAGCTTTCTTT. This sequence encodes CASSQAGRTGLLNTEAFF.

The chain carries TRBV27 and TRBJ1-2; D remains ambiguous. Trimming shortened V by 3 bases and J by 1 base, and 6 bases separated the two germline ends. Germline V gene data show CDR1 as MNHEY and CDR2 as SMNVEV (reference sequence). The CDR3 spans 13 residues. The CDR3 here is CASSFGNNYGYTF. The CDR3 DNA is TGTGCCAGCAGTTTTGGCAATAACTATGGCTACACCTTC.

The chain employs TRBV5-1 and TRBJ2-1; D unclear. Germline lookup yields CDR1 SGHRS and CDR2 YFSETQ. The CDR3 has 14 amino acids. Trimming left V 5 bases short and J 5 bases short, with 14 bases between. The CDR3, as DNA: TGCGCCAGCAGTCTCGGGTTTGGTAACAATGAGCAGTTCTTC. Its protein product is CASSLGFGNNEQFF.

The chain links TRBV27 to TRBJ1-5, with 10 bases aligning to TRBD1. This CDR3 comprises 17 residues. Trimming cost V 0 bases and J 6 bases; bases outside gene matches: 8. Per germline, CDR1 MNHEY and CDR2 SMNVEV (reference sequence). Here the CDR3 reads CASSLSGTGAFGQPQHF. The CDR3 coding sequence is TGTGCCAGCAGTTTATCTGGGACAGGGGCATTTGGTCAGCCCCAGCATTTT.

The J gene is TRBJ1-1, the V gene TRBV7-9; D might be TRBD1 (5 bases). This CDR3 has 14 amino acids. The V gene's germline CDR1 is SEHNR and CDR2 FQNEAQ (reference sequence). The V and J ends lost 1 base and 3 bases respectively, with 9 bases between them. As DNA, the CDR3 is TGTGCCAGCAGCTTAGAGGGGTGGGACACTGAAGCTTTCTTT. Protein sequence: CASSLEGWDTEAFF.

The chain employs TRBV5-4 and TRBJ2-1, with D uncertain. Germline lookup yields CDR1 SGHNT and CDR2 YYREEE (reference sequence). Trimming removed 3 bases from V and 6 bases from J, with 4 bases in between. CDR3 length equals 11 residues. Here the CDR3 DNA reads TGTGCCAGCAGCTCCCCCAATGAGCAGTTCTTC. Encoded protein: CASSSPNEQFF.

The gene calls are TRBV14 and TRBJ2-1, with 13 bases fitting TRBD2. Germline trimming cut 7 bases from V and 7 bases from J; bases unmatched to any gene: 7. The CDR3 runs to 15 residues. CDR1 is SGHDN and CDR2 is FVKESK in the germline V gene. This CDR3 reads CASTALAGGPNEQFF. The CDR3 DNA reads TGTGCCAGCACCGCACTAGCGGGAGGGCCGAATGAGCAGTTCTTC.

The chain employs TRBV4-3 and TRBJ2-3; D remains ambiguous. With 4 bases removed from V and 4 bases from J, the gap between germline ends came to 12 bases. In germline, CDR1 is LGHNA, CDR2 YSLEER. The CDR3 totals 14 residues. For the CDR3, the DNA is TGCGCCAGCAGCCCAGGTCAAGGGCCAGATACGCAGTATTTT. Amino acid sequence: CASSPGQGPDTQYF.

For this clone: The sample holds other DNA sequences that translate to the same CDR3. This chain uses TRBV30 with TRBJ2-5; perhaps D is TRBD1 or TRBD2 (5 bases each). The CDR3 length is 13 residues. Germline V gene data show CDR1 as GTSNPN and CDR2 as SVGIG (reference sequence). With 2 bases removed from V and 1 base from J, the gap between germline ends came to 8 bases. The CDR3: CAWSLGTQETQYF. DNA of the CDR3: TGTGCCTGGAGTCTCGGGACCCAAGAGACCCAGTACTTC.

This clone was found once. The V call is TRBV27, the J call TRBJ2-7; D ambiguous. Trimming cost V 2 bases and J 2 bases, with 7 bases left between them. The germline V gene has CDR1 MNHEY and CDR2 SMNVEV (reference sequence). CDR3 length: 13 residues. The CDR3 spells CASSLQLTYEQYF. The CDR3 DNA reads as TGTGCCAGCAGTTTACAACTCACCTACGAGCAGTACTTC.

CDR3 nucleotide sequence: TGTGCCAGCAGTTTTCAACAGCATAACTATGGCTACACCTTC. It specifies CASSFQQHNYGYTF. This sequence joins TRBV27 and TRBJ1-2; no clear D gene. The CDR3 has 14 amino acids. The germline V gene encodes CDR1 MNHEY and CDR2 SMNVEV (reference sequence). V gave up 3 bases and J gave up 1 base, with 9 bases separating them.

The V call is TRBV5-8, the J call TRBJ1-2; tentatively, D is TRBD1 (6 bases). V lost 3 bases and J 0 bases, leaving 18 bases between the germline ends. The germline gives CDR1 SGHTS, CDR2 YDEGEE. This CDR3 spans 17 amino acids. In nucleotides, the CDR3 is TGTGCCAGCAGCTCCAAAAACAGGGTACTAGCTAACTATGGCTACACCTTC. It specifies CASSSKNRVLANYGYTF.

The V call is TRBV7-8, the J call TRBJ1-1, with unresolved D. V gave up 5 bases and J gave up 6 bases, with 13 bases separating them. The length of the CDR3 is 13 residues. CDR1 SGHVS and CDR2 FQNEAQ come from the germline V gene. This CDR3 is CASSQFVRAEAFF. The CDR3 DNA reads TGTGCCAGCAGCCAATTTGTTCGCGCTGAAGCTTTCTTT. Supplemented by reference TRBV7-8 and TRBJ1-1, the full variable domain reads GAGVSQSPRYKVAKRGQDVALRCDPISGHVSLFWYQQALGQGPEFLTYFQNEAQLDKSGLPSDRFFAERPEGSVSTLKIQRTQQEDSAVYLCASSQFVRAEAFFGQGTRLTVV.

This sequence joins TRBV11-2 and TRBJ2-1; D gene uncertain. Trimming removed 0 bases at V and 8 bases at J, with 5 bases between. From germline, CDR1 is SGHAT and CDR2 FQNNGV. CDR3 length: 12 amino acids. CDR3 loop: CASSLEPYEQFF. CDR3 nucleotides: TGTGCCAGCAGCTTAGAACCGTATGAGCAGTTCTTC.

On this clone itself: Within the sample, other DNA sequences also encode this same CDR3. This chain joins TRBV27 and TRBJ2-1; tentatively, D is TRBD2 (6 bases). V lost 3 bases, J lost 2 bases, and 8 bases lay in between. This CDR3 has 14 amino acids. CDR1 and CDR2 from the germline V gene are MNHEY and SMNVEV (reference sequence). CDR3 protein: CASSFGGPYNEQFF. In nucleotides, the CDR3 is TGTGCCAGCAGTTTTGGAGGGCCCTACAATGAGCAGTTCTTC.